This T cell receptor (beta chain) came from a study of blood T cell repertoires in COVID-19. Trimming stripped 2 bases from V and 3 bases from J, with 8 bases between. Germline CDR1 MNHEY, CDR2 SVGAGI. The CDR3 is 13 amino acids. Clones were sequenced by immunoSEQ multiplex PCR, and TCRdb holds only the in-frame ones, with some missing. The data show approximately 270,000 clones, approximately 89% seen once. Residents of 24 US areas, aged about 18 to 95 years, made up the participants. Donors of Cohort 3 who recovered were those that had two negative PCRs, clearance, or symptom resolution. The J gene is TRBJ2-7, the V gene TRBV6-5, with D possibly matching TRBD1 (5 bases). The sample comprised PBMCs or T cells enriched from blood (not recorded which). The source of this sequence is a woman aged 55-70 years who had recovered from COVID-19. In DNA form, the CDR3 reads TGTGCCAGCAGTTACGGGGCCCGCTACGAGCAGTACTTC. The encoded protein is CASSYGARYEQYF.